Sequencing of this TCR beta chain was carried out in a study of tumor-infiltrating lymphocytes in oesophageal squamous cell carcinoma. This clonotype is medium-sized in the sample. TCRdb itself ran the PCR reads through MiXCR, one entry per CDR3 protein. The sample holds about 11,000 distinct CDR3 sequences, roughly half seen once. This CDR3 spans 12 amino acids. After removal of 10 bases from V and 7 bases from J, the junction contained 6 bases not matched to a gene. The sequencing sample was made of esophageal tumor tissue. The clonotype was recovered from a male donor with esophageal squamous cell carcinoma. V and J are TRBV12-3 or TRBV12-4 and TRBJ1-5; 8 bases match TRBD1. CDR3 nucleotide sequence: TGTGCCACCTCGGGACAGGAACAGCCCCAGCATTTT. Encoded protein: CATSGQEQPQHF.